The 20 T cell receptor beta chains listed next were all sequenced from one sample in a study of cytomegalovirus exposure and HLA in healthy donors (dated by TCRdb to 2016 to 2017). Library method: the immunoSEQ multiplex PCR assay. A mixture of 60 forward primers for TCR Vbeta segments and 13 reverse primers for TCR Jbeta segments was used in the multiplex PCR. Not all clones reach the TCRdb copy of this immuneACCESS table, which keeps in-frame sequences only. Checked studies attribute under half of the gap to unresolved V genes and leave the rest unexplained. The sample table shows 200,000 or so clones, and 82% are seen once. The ten top clones hold approximately 6.5% of the sample. Input material: PBMCs. The receptors come from a woman between 45 and 60 years old in good health and CMV-seropositive.

There are a few counts of this clone. The chain joins TRBV29-1 to TRBJ2-7, with TRBD1 identical over 7 bases. The CDR3 sequence is 16 residues long. Germline CDR1 and CDR2: SQVTM and ANQGSEA. V gave up 0 bases and J gave up 3 bases; unmatched junction bases: 11. The CDR3 nucleotides read TGCAGCGTTGAAGATCGGGTCCCAGGGACAGACTACGAGCAGTACTTC. Translated, it gives CSVEDRVPGTDYEQYF.

Only one count was recorded for this clone. Other DNA sequences in the same sample also yield this CDR3. The chain combines TRBV5-6 with TRBJ2-7, with 9 bases aligning to TRBD2. CDR1 and CDR2 (germline): SGHDT, YYEEEE. Germline trimming cut 0 bases from V and 0 bases from J; bases unmatched to any gene: 13. The CDR3 consists of 19 residues. CDR3 DNA: TGTGCCAGCAGCTTGGGGGCAGGTGGACTAGCGAAGGGCTCCTACGAGCAGTACTTC. This codes for CASSLGAGGLAKGSYEQYF.

The genes are TRBV7-9 and TRBJ1-5; D may be TRBD1 (6 bases). The V end lost 4 bases, the J end lost 6 bases, and 13 bases lay between the germline ends. This CDR3 comprises 14 residues. Germline V CDR1 and CDR2: SEHNR, FQNEAQ (reference sequence). The CDR3: CASSSQGPSQPQHF. CDR3 DNA: TGTGCCAGCAGCTCTCAGGGGCCTAGTCAGCCCCAGCATTTT. The whole variable domain, remainder taken from reference TRBV7-9 and TRBJ1-5, is DTGVSQNPRHKITKRGQNVTFRCDPISEHNRLYWYRQTLGQGPEFLTYFQNEAQLEKSRLLSDRFSAERPKGSFSTLEIQRTEQGDSAMYLCASSSQGPSQPQHFGDGTRLSIL.

The chain employs TRBV5-1 and TRBJ1-4; 7 bases agree with TRBD1. The ends lost 5 bases at V and 5 bases at J; junction bases unmatched: 3. The CDR3 sequence is 13 residues long. CDR1 SGHRS and CDR2 YFSETQ come from the germline V gene. CDR3 loop: CASRKGANEKLFF. The CDR3 DNA is TGCGCCAGCAGAAAGGGGGCGAATGAAAAACTGTTTTTT.

Of note for this clone: One junction end does not reproduce the germline sequence, and a read error may be involved. The CDR3 sequence: CSSSPKRGGLDNEQFF. The CDR3, as DNA: TGTTCCAGCAGCCCCAAAAGGGGGGGGCTCGACAATGAGCAGTTCTTC. The chain is built from TRBV7-9 and TRBJ2-1; D is possibly TRBD2 (7 bases). CDR1 is SEHNR and CDR2 is FQNEAQ in the germline V gene (reference sequence). The CDR3 is 16 amino acids.

The sample holds one count of this clone. At one of its ends the junction is not consistent with the germline gene, which may arise from a read error. The gene calls are TRBV7-9 and TRBJ2-5, with TRBD1 as a possible D gene (6 bases). CDR3 size: 15 residues. Germline CDR1 is SEHNR and CDR2 is FQNEAQ (reference sequence). In nucleotides, the CDR3 is TGTTCCAGCAGCTTAGGGCCGGGACAACAAGAGACCCAGTACTTC. The encoded protein is CSSSLGPGQQETQYF.

V gene TRBV20-1 combines with J gene TRBJ2-5; D is unclear. This CDR3 comprises 11 residues. Looked up from germline, CDR1 is DFQATT and CDR2 is SNEGSKA (reference sequence). Trimming took 6 bases from V and 2 from J, leaving 7 bases between them. CDR3 protein: CSASQQETQYF. CDR3 bases: TGCAGTGCGTCACAGCAAGAGACCCAGTACTTC.

The chain is built from TRBV4-1 and TRBJ2-5; no firm D call. This CDR3 spans 13 amino acids. Germline V gene lookup returns CDR1 MGHRA and CDR2 YSYEKL. The V and J ends lost 0 bases and 3 bases respectively, with 5 bases between them. CDR3 nucleotides: TGCGCCAGCAGCCAAGATCCTGAAGAGACCCAGTACTTC. Translating gives CASSQDPEETQYF.

The rearrangement uses TRBV2 and TRBJ1-5, with D perhaps TRBD1 (5 bases). Germline lookup yields CDR1 SNHLY and CDR2 FYNNEI. V dropped 6 bases and J dropped 3 bases, with 12 bases sitting between them. This CDR3 spans 14 amino acids. The CDR3 coding sequence is TGTGCCAGCAGGGGGGGGACGCCCAATCAGCCCCAGCATTTT. Its protein product is CASRGGTPNQPQHF. Filled out from reference TRBV2 and TRBJ1-5, the complete variable domain reads EPEVTQTPSHQVTQMGQEVILRCVPISNHLYFYWYRQILGQKVEFLVSFYNNEISEKSEIFDDQFSVERPDGSNFTLKIRSTKLEDSAMYFCASRGGTPNQPQHFGDGTRLSIL.

The chain combines TRBV28 with TRBJ2-6, with 8 bases lining up with TRBD1. The CDR3 runs to 17 residues. Per germline, CDR1 MDHEN and CDR2 SYDVKM. Trimming cost V 3 bases and J 3 bases; bases outside gene matches: 7. CDR3 residues: CASSFQGAAGGANVLTF. In nucleotides, the CDR3 is TGTGCCAGCAGTTTTCAGGGGGCTGCAGGTGGGGCCAACGTCCTGACTTTC.

This clone was seen a few times. The chain has TRBV29-1 and TRBJ1-4; possible D gene TRBD1, 6 bases. With 6 bases removed from V and 0 bases from J, the gap between germline ends came to 20 bases. Germline V gene data show CDR1 as SQVTM and CDR2 as ANQGSEA. The CDR3 covers 17 residues. In nucleotides, the CDR3 is TGCAGCGTGGGGGACATCAAACGGCCCCCAACTAATGAAAAACTGTTTTTT. Translation: CSVGDIKRPPTNEKLFF.

The V gene is TRBV4-2, the J gene TRBJ2-3; 16 bases line up with TRBD2. The CDR3 totals 17 residues. Looked up from germline, CDR1 is LGHNA and CDR2 is YNFKEQ. J lost 5 bases, V lost 7 bases, and 9 bases had no gene match. The CDR3 DNA is TGTGCCAGCACCCCGGGACTAGCGGGGGGGCGGGGAGATACGCAGTATTTT. This encodes CASTPGLAGGRGDTQYF.

The chain couples TRBV10-3 to TRBJ2-1; 12 bases match TRBD2. V gave up 5 bases and J gave up 0 bases; unmatched junction bases: 8. The germline gives CDR1 ENHRY, CDR2 SYGVKD. The CDR3 is 18 residues long. In DNA, the CDR3 is TGTGCCATCAGTAGGACTAGCGGGGACAAACCCTCCTACAATGAGCAGTTCTTC. This gives the protein CAISRTSGDKPSYNEQFF.

The chain recombines TRBV7-9 with TRBJ1-1, with D possibly being TRBD1 (6 bases). Trimming stripped 5 bases from V and 2 bases from J, with 18 bases between. There are 16 residues in the CDR3. CDR1 SEHNR and CDR2 FQNEAQ come from the germline V gene (reference sequence). CDR3 nucleotide sequence: TGTGCCAGCAGCGAAAGGACAGACAAACCCAACACTGAAGCTTTCTTT. Translation: CASSERTDKPNTEAFF. Filled out from reference TRBV7-9 and TRBJ1-1, the complete variable domain reads DTGVSQNPRHKITKRGQNVTFRCDPISEHNRLYWYRQTLGQGPEFLTYFQNEAQLEKSRLLSDRFSAERPKGSFSTLEIQRTEQGDSAMYLCASSERTDKPNTEAFFGQGTRLTVV.

This clone has only one observation. The chain has TRBV10-3 and TRBJ2-5, with D unresolved. The length of the CDR3 is 14 residues. Germline CDR1 is ENHRY and CDR2 is SYGVKD. Trimming left V 3 bases short and J 2 bases short, with 10 bases between. The DNA for the CDR3 is TGTGCCATCAGTGATCTTCAGGAACAAGAGACCCAGTACTTC. It is translated as CAISDLQEQETQYF.

This chain links TRBV21-1 with TRBJ2-5; no check of the table's D call, TRBD2, against the DNA was made. The tail of the sequence fits TRBJ2-7 better, so the J call may be wrong. TRBV21-1 is a listed pseudogene. The CDR3 is made up of 17 amino acids. The CDR3 sequence is CASSKVGTSGPSYEQYF. The CDR3 coding sequence is TGTGCCAGCAGCAAAGTGGGGACTAGCGGACCCTCCTACGAGCAGTACTTC.

This clone turned up a few times. This chain joins TRBV27 and TRBJ2-7, with a tentative D call TRBD2 (5 bases). CDR1 and CDR2 from the germline V gene are MNHEY and SMNVEV (reference sequence). Trimming left V 2 bases short and J 0 bases short, with 11 bases between. CDR3 size: 15 residues. Here the CDR3 DNA reads TGTGCCAGCAGTTTAGTGAGGGTAAGCTCCTACGAGCAGTACTTC. Protein: CASSLVRVSSYEQYF.

This clone has only a few counts. The genes are TRBV27 and TRBJ1-2, with 7 bases identical to TRBD1. This CDR3 is built from 15 residues. The trim removed 6 bases at V and 0 bases at J, leaving 7 bases unmatched. Germline values: CDR1 MNHEY, CDR2 SMNVEV (reference sequence). The DNA for the CDR3 is TGTGCCAGCAGCCATCGACAGGGAGCTAACTATGGCTACACCTTC. Protein sequence: CASSHRQGANYGYTF.

The chain has TRBV5-1 and TRBJ2-6; 11 bases fit TRBD1. V trimming: 0 bases; J trimming: 2 bases; junction bases outside the gene matches: 4. The CDR3 is made up of 18 amino acids. Per the germline V gene, CDR1 is SGHRS and CDR2 is YFSETQ. In DNA form, the CDR3 reads TGCGCCAGCAGCTTGGCTGGACAGGGGGCTGCTGGGGCCAACGTCCTGACTTTC. As protein: CASSLAGQGAAGANVLTF.

J is TRBJ1-2 and V is TRBV10-3; D call uncertain. The CDR3 is made up of 14 amino acids. Germline CDR1 and CDR2: ENHRY and SYGVKD. The V end was cut by 6 bases, the J end by 2 bases, with 13 bases between. The CDR3 protein is CAISGPPGNYGYTF. CDR3 DNA sequence: TGTGCCATCAGCGGCCCCCCGGGAAACTATGGCTACACCTTC.